A selection of T cell receptor beta chains follows, all from one sample in a study of blood T cell repertoires in COVID-19. Using immunoSEQ multiplex PCR, the repertoire was profiled, and TCRdb retains in-frame clones only, with some absent. The sample shows under 300,000 clones, 65% to 90% of them seen only once. The sequenced sample was PBMCs or T cells enriched from blood (not recorded which). These receptors were taken from a man between 18 and 35 years old who had recovered from COVID-19. Both conserved end residues are part of each CDR3. The order of the fields is J gene, V gene, CDR3 protein.

TRBJ2-1 TRBV5-1 CASSWMGGGAFGEQFF
TRBJ1-2 TRBV4-2 CASSQVSGPEYYGYTF
TRBJ1-1 TRBV5-1 CASSPGQGLPNTPYLTEAFF
TRBJ2-5 TRBV5-1 CASSLGQNQETQYF
TRBJ2-1 TRBV15 CATSRDPTVINEQFF
TRBJ1-4 TRBV10-3 CAISELRGDNEKLFF
TRBJ2-5 TRBV5-6 CASSLITGRGEETQYF
TRBJ2-7 TRBV4-1 CASSQARLASYEQYF
TRBJ1-4 TRBV28 CASSSPNREKLFF
TRBJ2-2 TRBV6-4 CASTLRTSGGALIAGELFF
TRBJ2-5 TRBV30 CAWTQGGQTQYF
TRBJ2-7 TRBV6-1 CASSEPGVDEQYF
TRBJ1-1 TRBV11-2 CASGKRGLGTEAFF
TRBJ2-1 TRBV5-1 CASSLGGLVVDEQFF